These 15 T cell receptor beta chains share one sample of origin, sequenced in a study of T cell repertoires in cytomegalovirus infection. TCRdb redid the calling of the reads with MiXCR, one entry per CDR3 protein. The sample gives about 360,000 distinct CDR3 sequences, over 15% of which show up once; 7.5% to 9% is in the top ten. Source material: PBMCs. The receptor source for this set is a human donor in good health (CMV status not recorded). Some clones in this sample may be carry-over from other donors' samples.

The gene calls are TRBV20-1 and TRBJ1-3, with D unclear. V was clipped by 3 bases and J by 0 bases, with 12 bases between them. The CDR3 spans 15 residues. Germline CDR1 and CDR2: DFQATT and SNEGSKA (reference sequence). This chain's CDR3 is CSARPTVGSGNTIYF. The CDR3 DNA sequence: TGCAGTGCTAGGCCGACGGTGGGCTCTGGAAACACCATATATTTT.

At least ten counts were recorded for this clonotype. This chain joins TRBV19 and TRBJ2-1, with 12 positions matching TRBD1. With 3 bases clipped from V and 8 bases from J, the junction kept 8 bases outside the gene matches. Germline-derived CDR1 and CDR2 are LNHDA and SQIVND (reference sequence). The CDR3 has 16 amino acids. The CDR3 bases are TGTGCCAGTAGTATCACCCGGGACAGGGGGCTTGATGAGCAGTTCTTC. It yields the protein CASSITRDRGLDEQFF.

The CDR3 protein is CASSVDGTEAFF. The CDR3 DNA follows: TGTGCCAGCAGCGTCGACGGCACTGAAGCTTTCTTT. This chain uses TRBV5-6 with TRBJ1-1; D is ambiguous. Trimming left V 4 bases short and J 4 bases short, with 8 bases between. Germline CDR1 reads SGHDT; CDR2 reads YYEEEE. The CDR3 length is 12 residues.

This clonotype was seen only a few times. This sequence joins TRBV19 and TRBJ1-4; 7 nucleotides align to TRBD1. This CDR3 is built from 15 residues. Trimming took 6 bases from V and 2 from J; bases not matched to a gene: 6. Germline V gene data show CDR1 as LNHDA and CDR2 as SQIVND (reference sequence). The CDR3 nucleotides read TGTGCCAGTAGGAGACCGGGACAGACTAATGAAAAACTGTTTTTT. Its translation: CASRRPGQTNEKLFF.

At least ten counts were recorded for this clonotype. The chain recombines TRBV2 with TRBJ2-1; D not resolved. From germline, CDR1 is SNHLY and CDR2 FYNNEI. Deletions cut 10 bases from V and 9 bases from J, with 10 bases between. The CDR3 extends over 10 amino acids. This chain's CDR3 is CATTRVEQFF. The CDR3 region has the DNA TGTGCCACCACACGAGTTGAGCAGTTCTTC.

The table lists this clonotype with many counts. V gene TRBV7-8 combines with J gene TRBJ2-5, with D unclear. V lost 2 bases and J 2 bases, leaving 12 bases between the germline ends. Germline CDR1 reads SGHVS; CDR2 reads FQNEAQ. This CDR3 comprises 15 residues. The CDR3, as DNA: TGTGCCAGCAGCTTACGTCCCACAGATCAAGAGACCCAGTACTTC. Translated, it gives CASSLRPTDQETQYF. Drawing the rest from reference TRBV7-8 and TRBJ2-5, the complete variable domain is GAGVSQSPRYKVAKRGQDVALRCDPISGHVSLFWYQQALGQGPEFLTYFQNEAQLDKSGLPSDRFFAERPEGSVSTLKIQRTQQEDSAVYLCASSLRPTDQETQYFGPGTRLLVL.

V gene TRBV2 combines with J gene TRBJ2-1; a weak D match, TRBD2 (6 bases). Germline V CDR1 and CDR2: SNHLY, FYNNEI. This CDR3 has 12 residues. Trimming cost V 6 bases and J 15 bases, with 18 bases left between them. CDR3 sequence: CASSRDFPGPFF. Written as DNA, the CDR3 is TGTGCCAGCAGCAGGGACTTTCCGGGGCCGTTCTTC.

This clonotype was detected only a few times. The V call is TRBV10-3, the J call TRBJ2-7; 8 positions agree with TRBD2. CDR3 length: 13 residues. Germline CDR1 reads ENHRY; CDR2 reads SYGVKD. V dropped 6 bases and J dropped 5; count of bases not matched to a gene: 6. DNA of the CDR3: TGTGCCATCAGCTCGGGACTAGATCACGAGCAGTACTTC. Its translation is CAISSGLDHEQYF.

The genes are TRBV7-8 and TRBJ1-6; D is undetermined. Trimming removed 6 bases from V and 3 bases from J, with 15 bases in between. The germline gives CDR1 SGHVS, CDR2 FQNEAQ. The CDR3 has 16 residues. The CDR3 spells CASRWGSGFYNSPLHF. In nucleotides, the CDR3 is TGTGCCAGCAGGTGGGGATCCGGGTTCTATAATTCACCCCTCCACTTT.

In this sample, this clonotype turned up many times. V is TRBV7-2 and J is TRBJ2-5, with 11 bases fitting TRBD2. CDR1 SGHTA and CDR2 FQGNSA come from the germline V gene. This CDR3 is 15 amino acids long. The trim removed 1 base at V and 4 bases at J, leaving 2 bases unmatched. Here the CDR3 DNA reads TGTGCCAGCAGCTTAGAACTAGCGGGGGTAGAGACCCAGTACTTC. This translates into CASSLELAGVETQYF. The variable domain in full, completed from reference TRBV7-2 and TRBJ2-5, reads GAGVSQSPSNKVTEKGKDVELRCDPISGHTALYWYRQSLGQGLEFLIYFQGNSAPDKSGLPSDRFSAERTGGSVSTLTIQRTQQEDSAVYLCASSLELAGVETQYFGPGTRLLVL.

The rearrangement joins TRBV5-1 to TRBJ2-2; tentatively, D is TRBD1 (7 bases). Germline-derived CDR1 and CDR2 are SGHRS and YFSETQ. The CDR3 is 13 residues long. With 4 bases removed from V and 6 bases from J, the gap between germline ends came to 10 bases. CDR3 sequence reads: CASSGGGAGELFF. Written as DNA, the CDR3 is TGCGCCAGCAGCGGAGGGGGCGCCGGGGAGCTGTTTTTT. Based on the CDR3 plus reference TRBV5-1 and TRBJ2-2, the full variable domain is KAGVTQTPRYLIKTRGQQVTLSCSPISGHRSVSWYQQTPGQGLQFLFEYFSETQRNKGNFPGRFSGRQFSNSRSEMNVSTLELGDSALYLCASSGGGAGELFFGEGSRLTVL.

The rearrangement links TRBV29-1 to TRBJ2-3; 8 bases line up with TRBD2. The V gene's germline CDR1 is SQVTM and CDR2 ANQGSEA. The CDR3 covers 15 residues. J gave up 5 bases and V 5 bases, and 12 bases lay outside the gene matches. In nucleotides, the CDR3 is TGCAGCGTTCTTGGGCAGCGGGAGCCCAGAGATACGCAGTATTTT. This gives the protein CSVLGQREPRDTQYF.

This chain connects TRBV5-1 to TRBJ1-1; TRBD1 matches at 9 bases. The CDR3 spans 18 residues. V was pared by 2 bases and J by 3 bases, with 14 bases of the junction left unmatched. Germline V gene sequence: CDR1 SGHRS, CDR2 YFSETQ. The CDR3 DNA follows: TGCGCCAGCAGCTTACCCCCGGGACAGGGCGTTCGGGACACTGAAGCTTTCTTT. This sequence encodes CASSLPPGQGVRDTEAFF.

This clonotype was observed many times. The rearrangement uses TRBV7-2 and TRBJ2-7; D might be TRBD1 (6 bases). CDR1 SGHTA and CDR2 FQGNSA come from the germline V gene. Trimming shortened V by 8 bases and J by 1 base, and 18 bases separated the two germline ends. The CDR3 extends over 15 amino acids. The CDR3 sequence: CASLPTGTLSYEQYF. CDR3 nucleotide sequence: TGTGCCAGCTTACCAACCGGGACACTTTCCTACGAGCAGTACTTC.

This clonotype was picked up many times. The CDR3 here is CASSLQGLTDTQYF. Written as DNA, the CDR3 is TGTGCCAGCAGCTTGCAGGGACTCACAGATACGCAGTATTTT. The rearrangement uses TRBV7-2 and TRBJ2-3, with a possible D match to TRBD2 (6 bases). The germline CDR1 and CDR2 sequences are SGHTA and FQGNSA. There are 14 residues in the CDR3. Trimming took 3 bases from V and 2 from J, leaving 9 bases between them.